The T cell receptor beta chain described here comes from a study of CD8 T cells in ankylosing spondylitis. The table lists this clonotype with a few counts. There are 15 residues in the CDR3. Germline V CDR1 and CDR2: MNHEY, SVGAGI. V dropped 0 bases and J dropped 0 bases, with 7 bases sitting between them. MiXCR was run by TCRdb on the 5' RACE reads, yielding one entry per CDR3 protein. The sample shows a few hundred thousand distinct CDR3 sequences, 20% to 25% of them seen only once. The receptor was derived from a male donor with ankylosing spondylitis or in good health (not recorded which). Sample: blood, either unsorted or a sorted T cell fraction (not recorded which). The V and J genes are TRBV6-5 and TRBJ2-3; perhaps TRBD2 as D (5 bases). CDR3 in amino acids: CASSYSEASTDTQYF. In DNA, the CDR3 is TGTGCCAGCAGTTACTCGGAGGCCAGCACAGATACGCAGTATTTT.